This T cell receptor (beta chain) was profiled in a study of identical twins. General study points: Analyses based on zero insertions could be partly confounded by invariant MAIT and iNKT cells. Models underestimated how often monozygotic twins shared out-of-frame TCR alpha.

Unique molecular identifiers were present on cDNA, and template switching added a universal primer site. TCRdb redid the calling of the 5' RACE reads with MiXCR, one entry per CDR3 protein. The data show roughly 250,000 distinct CDR3 sequences, over 11% seen once. This CDR3 region has 15 residues. V dropped 1 base and J dropped 2 bases, with 12 bases sitting between them. The V gene's germline CDR1 is LGHNA and CDR2 YNFKEQ. This clonotype was observed a handful of times. Its target is not known. This TCR was sampled from a woman in her late teens or twenties in good health. V gene TRBV4-2 combines with J gene TRBJ2-7; D possibly matches TRBD1 or TRBD2 (5 bases each). Sample: memory (CD45RO+) T cells sorted from blood. CDR3 region: CASSQVGQEAYEQYF. The CDR3 bases are TGTGCCAGCAGCCAAGTGGGGCAGGAGGCCTACGAGCAGTACTTC.